The rows below give T cell receptor beta chains drawn from one sample of a study of T cells after yellow fever vaccination. TCRdb re-derived calls from the 5' RACE reads in MiXCR, one entry per CDR3 protein. This table has about 550,000 distinct CDR3 sequences, approximately 21% appearing once. The sequences come from PBMCs, collected 15 days after the yellow fever booster vaccination. These receptor sequences come from a man younger than 45 who received the YFV17D yellow fever vaccine. The conserved cysteine and the conserved F or W are not part of the CDR3 here.

v_gene: TRBV20-1
len: 15
j_gene: TRBJ2-6
CDR3aa: SAPRRVGGSRANVLT

v_gene: TRBV19
len: 15
j_gene: TRBJ2-5
CDR3aa: ASSIDPPTGVRETQY

v_gene: TRBV24-1
len: 11
j_gene: TRBJ2-3
CDR3aa: ATSDYLGFAQY

v_gene: TRBV7-9
len: 14
j_gene: TRBJ2-3
CDR3aa: ASTPRGEQLTDTQY

v_gene: TRBV19
len: 15
j_gene: TRBJ2-7
CDR3aa: ASSMISPDTRTDEQY

v_gene: TRBV11-1
len: 16
j_gene: TRBJ2-5
CDR3aa: ASSALPGTSGFQETQY

v_gene: TRBV6-2/TRBV6-3
len: 14
j_gene: TRBJ1-2
CDR3aa: ASNDQTFGLGYGYT

v_gene: TRBV7-9
len: 13
j_gene: TRBJ2-7
CDR3aa: ASSSPGTGSYEQY

v_gene: TRBV6-1
len: 11
j_gene: TRBJ2-7
CDR3aa: ARSPGLPYEQY

v_gene: TRBV20-1
len: 9
j_gene: TRBJ2-1
CDR3aa: SAPDYNEQF

v_gene: TRBV10-2
len: 11
j_gene: TRBJ1-2
CDR3aa: ASRPLRGYGYT

v_gene: TRBV4-3
len: 14
j_gene: TRBJ1-4
CDR3aa: ASSQGGRLTNEKLF

v_gene: TRBV12-3/TRBV12-4
len: 10
j_gene: TRBJ2-1
CDR3aa: ASIARGNEQF

v_gene: TRBV25-1
len: 12
j_gene: TRBJ1-6
CDR3aa: ASNSGRNNSPLH

v_gene: TRBV29-1
len: 11
j_gene: TRBJ2-7
CDR3aa: SVLTAEHYEQY

v_gene: TRBV7-2
len: 9
j_gene: TRBJ2-5
CDR3aa: ASEAGLTQY

v_gene: TRBV5-1
len: 11
j_gene: TRBJ1-6
CDR3aa: ASSLDGDSPLH